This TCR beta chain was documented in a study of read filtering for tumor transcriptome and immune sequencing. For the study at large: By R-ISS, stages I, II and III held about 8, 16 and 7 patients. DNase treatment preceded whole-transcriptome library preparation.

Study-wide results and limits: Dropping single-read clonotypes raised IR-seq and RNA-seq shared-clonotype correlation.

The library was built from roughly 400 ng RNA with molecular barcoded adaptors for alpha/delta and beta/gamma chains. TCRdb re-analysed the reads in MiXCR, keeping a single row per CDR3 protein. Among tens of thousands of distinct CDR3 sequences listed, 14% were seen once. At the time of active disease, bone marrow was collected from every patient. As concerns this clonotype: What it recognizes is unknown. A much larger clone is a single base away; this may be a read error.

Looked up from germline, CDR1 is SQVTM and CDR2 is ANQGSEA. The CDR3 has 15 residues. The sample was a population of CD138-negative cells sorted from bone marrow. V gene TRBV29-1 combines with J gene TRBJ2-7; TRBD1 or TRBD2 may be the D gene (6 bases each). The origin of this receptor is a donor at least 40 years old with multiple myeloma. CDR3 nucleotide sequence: TGCAGCGTTGAAGACCCGGAGGGGGGAGGCTACGAGAAGTACTTC. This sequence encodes CSVEDPEGGGYEKYF.